A selection of T cell receptor beta chains follows, all from one sample in a study of T cell responses to AZD1222 COVID-19 vaccine. The assay was immunoSEQ multiplex PCR, and TCRdb's table has in-frame clones only and misses some. This table holds roughly 100,000 clones, approximately 90% found once. The material was peripheral blood, obtained on day 0 of AZD1222 vaccination. Receptors were obtained from an adult in good health. Each CDR3 is given with its conserved first and last residue. A D gene is named only where the DNA matches it firmly. Size is stated for part of the rows, as once, few or many counts, or as a class when the clone is expanded.

>TRBV7-2|12|NA|TRBJ1-1|TRBD1
CASSLANRGAFF
TGTGCCAGCAGCTTAGCCAACAGGGGAGCTTTCTTT
>TRBV27|15|NA|TRBJ1-5|NA
CASSFGTASNQPQHF
TGTGCCAGCAGTTTCGGGACGGCGAGCAATCAGCCCCAGCATTTT
>TRBV10-3|18|NA|TRBJ1-5|TRBD1
CAISESPGTGNSGQPQHF
TGTGCCATCAGTGAGTCCCCAGGGACAGGGAACTCGGGGCAGCCCCAGCATTTT
>TRBV4-1|14|NA|TRBJ2-7|NA
CASSQDNGGYEQYF
TGCGCCAGCAGCCAAGATAATGGGGGTTACGAGCAGTACTTC
>TRBV24-1|13|NA|TRBJ1-2|NA
CATSTTANYGYTF
TGTGCCACTTCGACCACAGCTAACTATGGCTACACCTTC
>TRBV9|15|NA|TRBJ2-1|TRBD2
CASSTRLAGGNEQFF
TGTGCCAGCAGCACTCGACTAGCGGGAGGGAATGAGCAGTTCTTC
>TRBV19|13|NA|TRBJ1-1|TRBD1
CASSTEGATEAFF
TGTGCCAGTAGTACGGAGGGGGCCACTGAAGCTTTCTTT
>TRBV11-2|15|few|TRBJ1-2|TRBD1
CASSLDHGTVYGYTF
TGTGCCAGCAGCTTAGATCACGGGACAGTTTATGGCTACACCTTC
>TRBV10-1|12|NA|TRBJ2-1|NA
CASSGSGGEQFF
TGCGCCAGCAGTGGAAGTGGTGGTGAGCAGTTCTTC
>TRBV12-5|12|NA|TRBJ1-2|NA
CASGSKLWGYTF
TGTGCTAGTGGTTCCAAGCTGTGGGGCTACACCTTC
>TRBV7-9|14|few|TRBJ1-6|NA
CASSSRTKGSPLHF
TGTGCCAGCAGCTCTCGGACCAAGGGTTCACCCCTCCACTTT
>TRBV30|11|NA|TRBJ2-4|NA
CAWSVLDAQYF
TGTGCCTGGAGTGTACTGGATGCTCAGTACTTC
>TRBV30|11|NA|TRBJ2-7|NA
CAWSQVYEQYF
TGTGCCTGGAGCCAGGTCTACGAGCAGTACTTC
>TRBV3-1/TRBV3-2|15|few|TRBJ1-5|NA
CASSQEGPGNQPQHF
TGTGCCAGCAGCCAAGAGGGGCCGGGCAATCAGCCCCAGCATTTT
>TRBV7-9|19|NA|TRBJ1-4|NA
CASSPPPSTEHATNEKLFF
TGTGCCAGCAGCCCCCCCCCTTCTACGGAACATGCAACTAATGAAAAACTGTTTTTT
>TRBV7-2|12|NA|TRBJ1-3|NA
CASSLQGNTIYF
TGTGCCAGCAGCTTACAGGGAAACACCATATATTTT
>TRBV4-2|13|NA|TRBJ1-1|NA
CASSRTRDTEAFF
TGTGCCAGCAGCCGCACTAGGGACACTGAAGCTTTCTTT
>TRBV16|15|NA|TRBJ2-4|NA
CASSQKRDLKNIQYF
TGTGCCAGCAGCCAAAAACGGGACCTAAAAAACATTCAGTACTTC
>TRBV29-1|15|NA|TRBJ1-4|TRBD1
CSVEDLTGGLEKLFF
TGCAGCGTTGAAGATCTTACAGGGGGCCTTGAAAAACTGTTTTTT
>TRBV5-1|15|NA|TRBJ2-7|TRBD2
CASSPQTSGTYEQYF
TGCGCCAGCAGCCCTCAGACTAGCGGGACCTACGAGCAGTACTTC
>TRBV5-1|15|NA|TRBJ2-7|TRBD1
CASSSTRTGDSEQYF
TGCGCCAGCAGCTCCACGCGGACAGGGGACTCCGAGCAGTACTTC
>TRBV18|15|NA|TRBJ1-4|NA
CASSPRELDNEKLFF
TGTGCCAGCTCACCACGTGAATTGGATAATGAAAAACTGTTTTTT
>TRBV7-9|13|NA|TRBJ1-2|NA
CASSVDSDYGYTF
TGTGCCAGCAGCGTGGACTCGGACTATGGCTACACCTTC
>TRBV4-3|15|NA|TRBJ2-7|NA
CASSQDYDSSYEQYF
TGCGCCAGCAGCCAAGATTACGACAGCTCCTACGAGCAGTACTTC
>TRBV5-1|14|few|TRBJ1-4|NA
CASSPGSTNEKLFF
TGCGCCAGCAGCCCGGGATCAACTAATGAAAAACTGTTTTTT
>TRBV30|14|NA|TRBJ2-6|NA
CAWRWTSGANVLTF
TGTGCCTGGAGGTGGACCTCTGGGGCCAACGTCCTGACTTTC
>TRBV18|14|NA|TRBJ1-1|NA
CASSGRDRNTEAFF
TGTGCCAGCTCCGGAAGAGACCGGAACACTGAAGCTTTCTTT
>TRBV2|15|NA|TRBJ2-1|NA
CASIPARLKGNEQFF
TGTGCCAGCATCCCCGCCAGGTTGAAGGGCAATGAGCAGTTCTTC
>TRBV10-3|15|NA|TRBJ1-1|NA
CAIAQGVEMNTEAFF
TGTGCCATCGCACAAGGGGTGGAAATGAACACTGAAGCTTTCTTT
>TRBV2|13|NA|TRBJ2-7|NA
CASFFRGAYEQYF
TGTGCCAGCTTCTTCAGGGGAGCCTACGAGCAGTACTTC
>TRBV18|15|NA|TRBJ1-1|NA
CASSPPGRGDTEAFF
TGTGCCAGCTCACCACCGGGGAGAGGAGACACTGAAGCTTTCTTT
>TRBV28|13|NA|TRBJ2-3|NA
CASAPDSTDTQYF
TGTGCCAGCGCCCCCGACAGCACAGATACGCAGTATTTT
>TRBV11-1|13|NA|TRBJ1-2|NA
CASSHSGPYGYTF
TGTGCCAGCAGTCACTCGGGCCCGTATGGCTACACCTTC
>TRBV14|15|NA|TRBJ1-1|TRBD1
CASSQGWGTGAEAFF
TGTGCCAGCAGCCAAGGTTGGGGGACAGGCGCTGAAGCTTTCTTT
>TRBV5-4|16|few|TRBJ1-1|NA
CASSLAGGAENTEAFF
TGTGCCAGCAGCTTGGCCGGGGGGGCTGAGAACACTGAAGCTTTCTTT
>TRBV7-9|14|once|TRBJ1-2|TRBD1
CASSRGDRHYGYTF
TGTGCCAGCAGCCGAGGGGACAGACACTATGGCTACACCTTC
>TRBV7-9|13|NA|TRBJ2-3|NA
CASSLGGSGAQYF
TGTGCCAGCAGCTTAGGGGGTAGCGGAGCGCAGTATTTT
>TRBV20-1|11|NA|TRBJ1-2|NA
CSAPRQDGYTF
TGCAGTGCCCCCCGGCAGGATGGCTACACCTTC
>TRBV19|14|NA|TRBJ2-3|TRBD2
CASSTGTSDDTQYF
TGTGCCAGTAGCACCGGGACTAGCGATGATACGCAGTATTTT
>TRBV29-1|12|NA|TRBJ2-3|TRBD2
CSGLAGGDTQYF
TGCAGCGGGCTAGCGGGAGGAGATACGCAGTATTTT
>TRBV28|15|NA|TRBJ2-7|NA
CASSLVGSEPYEQYF
TGTGCCAGCAGTTTAGTCGGGAGTGAGCCCTACGAGCAGTACTTC
>TRBV7-2|18|NA|TRBJ2-6|TRBD2
CASSLSASGRSGANVLTF
TGTGCCAGCAGCTTATCGGCTAGCGGGAGGTCTGGGGCCAACGTCCTGACTTTC
>TRBV20-1|14|NA|TRBJ2-1|TRBD2
CSASFGGRYNEQFF
TGCAGTGCTAGTTTTGGCGGGAGGTACAATGAGCAGTTCTTC
>TRBV19|16|NA|TRBJ1-5|NA
CASRARSTRSNQPQHF
TGTGCCAGTAGGGCTCGGAGTACGAGGAGCAATCAGCCCCAGCATTTT
>TRBV27|18|NA|TRBJ2-7|NA
CASSAQPQTGSLGSEQYF
TGTGCCAGCAGTGCCCAGCCTCAAACAGGGAGCCTAGGGTCCGAGCAGTACTTC
>TRBV5-7|16|once|TRBJ2-7|TRBD2
CASSLWTSGRAEEQYF
TGTGCCAGCAGCTTGTGGACCAGCGGGAGGGCCGAAGAGCAGTACTTC
>TRBV27|15|NA|TRBJ2-4|TRBD1
CASSITGQGLNIQYF
TGTGCCAGCAGTATCACCGGACAGGGCTTGAACATTCAGTACTTC
>TRBV6-2/TRBV6-3|11|NA|TRBJ2-7|NA
CASSSAYEQYF
TGTGCCAGCAGTTCCGCCTACGAGCAGTACTTC
>TRBV28|16|NA|TRBJ2-2|TRBD2
CASSLLAGGDTGELFF
TGTGCCAGCAGTTTACTAGCGGGAGGTGACACCGGGGAGCTGTTTTTT
>TRBV11-3|16|NA|TRBJ2-1|TRBD1
CASSSRDRGLNNEQFF
TGTGCCAGCAGTTCCCGGGACAGGGGTTTGAACAATGAGCAGTTCTTC
>TRBV19|15|NA|TRBJ1-3|NA
CASSMGVNSGNTIYF
TGTGCCAGTAGTATGGGTGTCAATTCTGGAAACACCATATATTTT
>TRBV6-5|12|NA|TRBJ1-5|NA
CASNGEDQPQHF
TGTGCCAGCAACGGAGAGGATCAGCCCCAGCATTTT
>TRBV4-2|18|NA|TRBJ1-5|NA
CASSHALKTVRGTRPQHF
TGTGCCAGCAGCCACGCCCTTAAGACGGTCAGGGGTACCCGGCCCCAGCATTTT